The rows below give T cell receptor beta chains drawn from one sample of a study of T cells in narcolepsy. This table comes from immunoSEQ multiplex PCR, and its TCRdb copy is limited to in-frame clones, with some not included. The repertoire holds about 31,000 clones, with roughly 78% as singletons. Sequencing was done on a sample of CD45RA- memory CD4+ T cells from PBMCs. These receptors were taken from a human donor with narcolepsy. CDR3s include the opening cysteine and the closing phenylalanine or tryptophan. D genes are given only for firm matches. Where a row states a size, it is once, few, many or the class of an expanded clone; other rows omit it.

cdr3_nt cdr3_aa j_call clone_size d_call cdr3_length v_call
TGTGCCAGCAGCTTTGGGACGAAAGAGACCCAGTACTTC CASSFGTKETQYF TRBJ2-5 NA NA 13 TRBV11-2
TGCGCCAGCCAGGGACAGGGTAATGAAAAACTGTTTTTT CASQGQGNEKLFF TRBJ1-4 once TRBD1 13 TRBV5-1
TGTGCCAGCAGCCCTGAGGACAGTTACAATGAGCAGTTCTTC CASSPEDSYNEQFF TRBJ2-1 once NA 14 TRBV5-4
TGCAGTGCTAGTCTTGGGCGTGAGCAGTTCTTC CSASLGREQFF TRBJ2-1 NA NA 11 TRBV20-1
TGTGCCAGCCGCCGGGGACTAGCGGGAGGGGAGACCCAGTACTTC CASRRGLAGGETQYF TRBJ2-5 NA TRBD2 15 TRBV27
TGTGCCAGCAGCCAAGGACCACCGGGGGGACAGGGCCCCGGAAACACCATATATTTT CASSQGPPGGQGPGNTIYF TRBJ1-3 NA TRBD1 19 TRBV4-2
TGTGCCAGCAGCCGTTCGACAGGGGGCTCGATAAACACCGGGGAGCTGTTTTTT CASSRSTGGSINTGELFF TRBJ2-2 NA TRBD1 18 TRBV11-3
TGTGCCAGCAGCTTGGTGACCTACAATGAGCAGTTCTTC CASSLVTYNEQFF TRBJ2-1 NA NA 13 TRBV5-4
TGTGCCAGCAGCCCCCGGACAGGGAAGGATCAGCCCCAGCATTTT CASSPRTGKDQPQHF TRBJ1-5 NA TRBD1 15 TRBV7-2
TGTGCCAGCAGTCTCCCCGAGGGGCCCCGCACAGATACGCAGTATTTT CASSLPEGPRTDTQYF TRBJ2-3 NA NA 16 TRBV28
TGTGCCAGCAGCCCCCTGGGCGGGGGGGGCGAGACCCAGTACTTC CASSPLGGGGETQYF TRBJ2-5 NA TRBD2 15 TRBV7-7
TGTGCCAGCAGTGAATATCCCGCTACGAACACCGGGGAGCTGTTTTTT CASSEYPATNTGELFF TRBJ2-2 NA NA 16 TRBV6-1
TGCGCCAGCACCTTTGGACAGGGAAGCTCCTACAATGAGCAGTTCTTC CASTFGQGSSYNEQFF TRBJ2-1 NA TRBD1 16 TRBV10-2
TGCGCCAGCAGTCAATCGACCCAGACAGGGATTGGCAGCACTGAAGCTTTCTTT CASSQSTQTGIGSTEAFF TRBJ1-1 NA TRBD1 18 TRBV23-1
TGTGCCAGCAGCTTCGACTACCCCTCCTACAATGAGCAGTTCTTC CASSFDYPSYNEQFF TRBJ2-1 NA NA 15 TRBV7-8
TGTGCCAGCACTCGGGACAGGGTCAGTGAGCAGTTCTTC CASTRDRVSEQFF TRBJ2-1 NA TRBD1 13 TRBV2
TGTGCCATCAGTGAGCGACAGGAGCCGAACACCGGGGAGCTGTTTTTT CAISERQEPNTGELFF TRBJ2-2 NA NA 16 TRBV10-3
TGCGCCAGCAGTCAATCTGGGCAGCGGACCTACGAGCAGTACTTC CASSQSGQRTYEQYF TRBJ2-7 NA NA 15 TRBV23-1
TGTGCCAGCAGCTCGAACGCCGGGAAAAGAAACACTGAAGCTTTCTTT CASSSNAGKRNTEAFF TRBJ1-1 once NA 16 TRBV5-6
TGTGCCAGTAGTCTCACCTCTAACTATGGCTACACCTTC CASSLTSNYGYTF TRBJ1-2 few NA 13 TRBV19
TGTGCCAGTAGTATACTGACCGTTACTGGAAACACCATATATTTT CASSILTVTGNTIYF TRBJ1-3 few NA 15 TRBV19
TGCGCCAGCAGCTTGGCTGCGGAGGAAGGCTACACCTTC CASSLAAEEGYTF TRBJ1-2 NA NA 13 TRBV5-1
TGTGCCAGCAGCCACGGACCGGGTAGTGGCGAGCAGTACTTC CASSHGPGSGEQYF TRBJ2-7 NA NA 14 TRBV7-3
TGTGCCAGTAGGGCCCCGGGGGGGCGGGAGGATAGGAAGACCCAGTACTTC CASRAPGGREDRKTQYF TRBJ2-5 once TRBD2 17 TRBV19
TGTGCCAGCAGCCTCCTCCTTGGACCGGTAGAGACTGAAGCTTTCTTT CASSLLLGPVETEAFF TRBJ1-1 NA NA 16 TRBV5-6
TGTGCCAGCAGCCCTACCGCTCTTAGGGGAGGCACAGATACGCAGTATTTT CASSPTALRGGTDTQYF TRBJ2-3 NA NA 17 TRBV11-1
TGTGCCAGCAGCGTTGGGCAGGGGACGTACGAGCAGTACTTC CASSVGQGTYEQYF TRBJ2-7 NA NA 14 TRBV9
TGTGCCAGCAGCTTGAGGGCAAAGAACACTGAAGCTTTCTTT CASSLRAKNTEAFF TRBJ1-1 NA NA 14 TRBV5-6
TGTGCCAGCAGGCGGGGGACTACTGGAAACACCATATACTTT CASRRGTTGNTIYF TRBJ1-3 NA NA 14 TRBV7-6
TGTGCCAGCAGTTGGGGACTCCCCCCTAAGGATACGCAGTATTTT CASSWGLPPKDTQYF TRBJ2-3 NA NA 15 TRBV28
TGTGCCAGTAGTCGAGAGGTTTTTGAGGGCACTGAAGCTTTCTTT CASSREVFEGTEAFF TRBJ1-1 NA NA 15 TRBV19
TGTGCCAGTAGTATGATCTTCGAAAAACTGTTTTTT CASSMIFEKLFF TRBJ1-4 few NA 12 TRBV19